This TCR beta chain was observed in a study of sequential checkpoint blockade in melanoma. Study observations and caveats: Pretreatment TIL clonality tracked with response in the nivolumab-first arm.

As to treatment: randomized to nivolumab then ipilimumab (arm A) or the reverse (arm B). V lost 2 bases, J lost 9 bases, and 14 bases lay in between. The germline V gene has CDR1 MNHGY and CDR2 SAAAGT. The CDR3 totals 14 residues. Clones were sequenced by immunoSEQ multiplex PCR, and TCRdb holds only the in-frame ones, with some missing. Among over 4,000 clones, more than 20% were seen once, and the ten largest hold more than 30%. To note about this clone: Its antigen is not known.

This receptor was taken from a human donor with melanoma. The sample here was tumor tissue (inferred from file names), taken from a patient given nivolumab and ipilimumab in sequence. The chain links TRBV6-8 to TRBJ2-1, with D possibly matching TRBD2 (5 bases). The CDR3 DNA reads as TGTGCCAGCAGTTACGGGCTGGCTAGCATTGAGCAGTTCTTC. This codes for CASSYGLASIEQFF.